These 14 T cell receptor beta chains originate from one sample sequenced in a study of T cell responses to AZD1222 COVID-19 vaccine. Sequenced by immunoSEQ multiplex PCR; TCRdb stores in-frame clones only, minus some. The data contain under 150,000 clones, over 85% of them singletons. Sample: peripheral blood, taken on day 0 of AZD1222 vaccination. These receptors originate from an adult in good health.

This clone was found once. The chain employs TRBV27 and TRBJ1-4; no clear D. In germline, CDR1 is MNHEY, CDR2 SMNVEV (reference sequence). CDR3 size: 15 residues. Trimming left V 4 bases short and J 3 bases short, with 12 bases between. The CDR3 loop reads CASSSGFLANEKLFF. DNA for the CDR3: TGTGCCAGCAGTTCCGGGTTCCTAGCTAATGAAAAACTGTTTTTT.

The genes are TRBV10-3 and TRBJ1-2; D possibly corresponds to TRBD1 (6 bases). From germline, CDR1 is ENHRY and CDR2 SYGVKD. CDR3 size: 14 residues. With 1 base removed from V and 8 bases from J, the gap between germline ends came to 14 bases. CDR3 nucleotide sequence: TGTGCCATCAGTGAGTTCGGGGGCCCCGGAGGCTACACCTTC. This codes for CAISEFGGPGGYTF.

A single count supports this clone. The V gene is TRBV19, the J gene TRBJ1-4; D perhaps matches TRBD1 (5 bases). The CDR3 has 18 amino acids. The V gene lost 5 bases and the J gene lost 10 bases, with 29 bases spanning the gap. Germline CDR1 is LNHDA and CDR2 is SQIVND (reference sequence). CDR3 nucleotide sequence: TGTGCCAGTAGTGAGGGGCTGCGCGCTTTCGGGGACGCAGGAAAACTGTTTTTT. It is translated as CASSEGLRAFGDAGKLFF. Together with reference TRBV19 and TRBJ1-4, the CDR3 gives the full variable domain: DGGITQSPKYLFRKEGQNVTLSCEQNLNHDAMYWYRQDPGQGLRLIYYSQIVNDFQKGDIAEGYSVSREKKESFPLTVTSAQKNPTAFYLCASSEGLRAFGDAGKLFFGSGTQLSVL.

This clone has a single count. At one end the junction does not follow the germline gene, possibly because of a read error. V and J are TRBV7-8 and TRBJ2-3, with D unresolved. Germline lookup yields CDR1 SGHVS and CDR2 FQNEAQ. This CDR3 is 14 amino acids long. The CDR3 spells CASTLMGGEDTQYF. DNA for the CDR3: TGTGCCAGCACCTTAATGGGCGGAGAAGATACGCAGTATTTT.

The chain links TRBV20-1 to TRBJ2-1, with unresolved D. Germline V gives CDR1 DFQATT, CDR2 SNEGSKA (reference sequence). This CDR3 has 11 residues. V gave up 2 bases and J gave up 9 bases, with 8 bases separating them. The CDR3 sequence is CSARLRGEQFF. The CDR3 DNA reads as TGCAGTGCTAGACTTCGAGGTGAGCAGTTCTTC.

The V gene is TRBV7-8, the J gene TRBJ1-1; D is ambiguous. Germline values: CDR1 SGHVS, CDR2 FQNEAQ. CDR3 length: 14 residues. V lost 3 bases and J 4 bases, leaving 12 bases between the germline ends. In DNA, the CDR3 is TGTGCCAGCAGCTTCGGCCCGGGGAGCACTGAAGCTTTCTTT. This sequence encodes CASSFGPGSTEAFF. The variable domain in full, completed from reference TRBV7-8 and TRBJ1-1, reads GAGVSQSPRYKVAKRGQDVALRCDPISGHVSLFWYQQALGQGPEFLTYFQNEAQLDKSGLPSDRFFAERPEGSVSTLKIQRTQQEDSAVYLCASSFGPGSTEAFFGQGTRLTVV.

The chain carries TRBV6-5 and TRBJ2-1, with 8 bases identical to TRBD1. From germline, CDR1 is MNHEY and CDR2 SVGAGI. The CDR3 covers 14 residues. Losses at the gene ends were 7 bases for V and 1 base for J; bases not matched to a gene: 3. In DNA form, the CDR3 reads TGTGCCAGCATGCGGGACAGGTCCTACAATGAGCAGTTCTTC. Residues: CASMRDRSYNEQFF.

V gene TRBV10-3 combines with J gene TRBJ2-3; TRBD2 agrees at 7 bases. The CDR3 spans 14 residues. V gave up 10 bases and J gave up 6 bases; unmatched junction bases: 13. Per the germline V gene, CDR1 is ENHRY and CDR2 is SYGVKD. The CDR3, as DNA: TGTGCCACCCAAGGGCGGGAGCGAGGGGATACGCAGTATTTT. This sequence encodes CATQGRERGDTQYF.

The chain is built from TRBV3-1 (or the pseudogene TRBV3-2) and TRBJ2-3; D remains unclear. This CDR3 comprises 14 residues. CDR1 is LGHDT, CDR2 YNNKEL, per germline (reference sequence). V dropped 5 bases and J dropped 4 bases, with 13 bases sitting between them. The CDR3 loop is CASSITRSPDTQYF. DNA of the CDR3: TGTGCCAGCAGCATAACGCGGAGCCCAGATACGCAGTATTTT.

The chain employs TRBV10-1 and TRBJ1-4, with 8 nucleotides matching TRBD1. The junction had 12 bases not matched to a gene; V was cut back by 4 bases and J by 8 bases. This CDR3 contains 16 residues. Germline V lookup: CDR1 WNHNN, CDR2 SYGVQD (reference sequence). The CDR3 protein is CASSGRGLTFGEKLFF. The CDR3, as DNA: TGCGCCAGCAGTGGCAGGGGGCTAACGTTCGGGGAAAAACTGTTTTTT.

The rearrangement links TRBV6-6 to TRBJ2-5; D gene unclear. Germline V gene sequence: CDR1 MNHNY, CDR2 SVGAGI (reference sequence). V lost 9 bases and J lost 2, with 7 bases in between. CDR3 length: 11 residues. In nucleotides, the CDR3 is TGTGCCAGTCTTGGGCAAGAGACCCAGTACTTC. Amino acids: CASLGQETQYF.

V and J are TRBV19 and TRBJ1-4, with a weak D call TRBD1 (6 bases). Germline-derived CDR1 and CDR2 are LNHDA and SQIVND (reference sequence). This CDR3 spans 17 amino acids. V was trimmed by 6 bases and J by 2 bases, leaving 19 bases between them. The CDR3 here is CASSRAQGSSTNEKLFF. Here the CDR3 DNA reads TGTGCCAGTAGCCGAGCCCAGGGGAGTTCGACTAATGAAAAACTGTTTTTT.

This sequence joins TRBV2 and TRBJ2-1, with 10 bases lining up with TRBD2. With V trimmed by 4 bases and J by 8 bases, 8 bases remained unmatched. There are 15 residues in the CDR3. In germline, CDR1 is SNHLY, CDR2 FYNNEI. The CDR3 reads CASSGVSGRAHEQFF. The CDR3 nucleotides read TGTGCCAGCAGTGGGGTAAGCGGGAGGGCCCATGAGCAGTTCTTC. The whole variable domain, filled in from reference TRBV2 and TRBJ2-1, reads EPEVTQTPSHQVTQMGQEVILRCVPISNHLYFYWYRQILGQKVEFLVSFYNNEISEKSEIFDDQFSVERPDGSNFTLKIRSTKLEDSAMYFCASSGVSGRAHEQFFGPGTRLTVL.

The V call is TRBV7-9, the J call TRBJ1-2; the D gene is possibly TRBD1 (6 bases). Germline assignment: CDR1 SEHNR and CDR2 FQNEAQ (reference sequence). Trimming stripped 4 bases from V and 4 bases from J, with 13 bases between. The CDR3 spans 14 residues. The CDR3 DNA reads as TGTGCCAGCAGCTCCTTTGGGGACATCTATGGCTACACCTTC. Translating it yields CASSSFGDIYGYTF.